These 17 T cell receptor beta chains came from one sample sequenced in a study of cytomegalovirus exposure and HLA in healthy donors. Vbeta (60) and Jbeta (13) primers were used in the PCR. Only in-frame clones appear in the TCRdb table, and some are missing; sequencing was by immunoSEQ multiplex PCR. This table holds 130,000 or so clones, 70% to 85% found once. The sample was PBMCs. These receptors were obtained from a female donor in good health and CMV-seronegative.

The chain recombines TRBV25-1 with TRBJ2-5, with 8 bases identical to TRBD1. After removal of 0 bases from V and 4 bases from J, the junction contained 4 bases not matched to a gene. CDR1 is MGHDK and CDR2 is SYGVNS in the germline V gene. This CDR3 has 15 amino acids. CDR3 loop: CASSEYRTGPETQYF. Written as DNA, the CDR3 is TGTGCCAGCAGTGAATACCGGACAGGGCCAGAGACCCAGTACTTC.

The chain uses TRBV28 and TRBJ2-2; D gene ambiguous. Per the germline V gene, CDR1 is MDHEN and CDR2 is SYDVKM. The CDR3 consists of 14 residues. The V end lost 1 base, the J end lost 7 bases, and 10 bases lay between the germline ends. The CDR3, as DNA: TGTGCCAGCAGTTTATCCTCAGCGAGCGGGGAGCTGTTTTTT. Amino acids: CASSLSSASGELFF.

The CDR3 DNA reads as TGTGCCAGCCAACAGGACTCTGGGGCCAACGTCCTGACTTTC. Its translation is CASQQDSGANVLTF. The chain employs TRBV7-9 and TRBJ2-6, with D possibly being TRBD1 (5 bases). Germline lookup yields CDR1 SEHNR and CDR2 FQNEAQ (reference sequence). Deletions cut 8 bases from V and 0 bases from J, with 8 bases between. CDR3 size: 14 residues.

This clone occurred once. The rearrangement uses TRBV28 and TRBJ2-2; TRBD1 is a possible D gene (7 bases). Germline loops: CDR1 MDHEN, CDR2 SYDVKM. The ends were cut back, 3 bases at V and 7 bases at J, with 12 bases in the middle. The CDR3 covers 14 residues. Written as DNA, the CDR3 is TGTGCCAGCAGTTTTCCAGGGGGGAGCGGGGAGCTGTTTTTT. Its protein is CASSFPGGSGELFF.

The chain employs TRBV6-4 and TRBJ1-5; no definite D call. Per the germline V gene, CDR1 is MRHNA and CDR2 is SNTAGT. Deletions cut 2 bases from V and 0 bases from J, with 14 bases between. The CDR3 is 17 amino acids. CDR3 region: CASSDGYGRYSNQPQHF. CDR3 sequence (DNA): TGTGCCAGCAGTGACGGGTACGGGAGGTATAGCAATCAGCCCCAGCATTTT.

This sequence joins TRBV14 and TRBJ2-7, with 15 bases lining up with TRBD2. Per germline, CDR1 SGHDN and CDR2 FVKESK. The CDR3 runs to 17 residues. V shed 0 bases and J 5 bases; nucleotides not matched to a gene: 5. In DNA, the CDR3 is TGTGCCAGCAGCCAAGAGTGGACTAGCGGGAGGGAGAACGAGCAGTACTTC. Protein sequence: CASSQEWTSGRENEQYF.

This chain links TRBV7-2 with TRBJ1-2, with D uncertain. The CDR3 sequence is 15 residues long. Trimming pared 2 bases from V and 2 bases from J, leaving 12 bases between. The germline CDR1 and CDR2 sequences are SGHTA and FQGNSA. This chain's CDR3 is CASSLTRTGNYGYTF. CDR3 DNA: TGTGCCAGCAGCTTAACCAGGACGGGGAACTATGGCTACACCTTC.

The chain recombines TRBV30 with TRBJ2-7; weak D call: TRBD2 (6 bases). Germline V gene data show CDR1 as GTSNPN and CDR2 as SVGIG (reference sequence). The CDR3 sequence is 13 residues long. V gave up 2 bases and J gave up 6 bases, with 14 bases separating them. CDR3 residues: CAWSRGTWGEQYF. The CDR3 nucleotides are TGTGCCTGGAGTCGCGGGACCTGGGGCGAGCAGTACTTC.

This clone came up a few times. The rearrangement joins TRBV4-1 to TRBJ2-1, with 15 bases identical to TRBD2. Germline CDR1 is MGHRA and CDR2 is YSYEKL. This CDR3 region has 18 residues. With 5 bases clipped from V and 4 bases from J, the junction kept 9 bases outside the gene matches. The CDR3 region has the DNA TGCGCCAGCAGCTTCGGACTAGCGGGAGGGCTTCGATACAATGAGCAGTTCTTC. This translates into CASSFGLAGGLRYNEQFF.

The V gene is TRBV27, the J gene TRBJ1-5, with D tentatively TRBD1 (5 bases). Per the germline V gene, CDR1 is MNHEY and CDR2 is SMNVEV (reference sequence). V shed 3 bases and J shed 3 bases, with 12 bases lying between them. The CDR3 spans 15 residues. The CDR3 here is CASSFFQGYNQPQHF. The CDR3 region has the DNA TGTGCCAGCAGTTTTTTTCAGGGCTACAATCAGCCCCAGCATTTT.

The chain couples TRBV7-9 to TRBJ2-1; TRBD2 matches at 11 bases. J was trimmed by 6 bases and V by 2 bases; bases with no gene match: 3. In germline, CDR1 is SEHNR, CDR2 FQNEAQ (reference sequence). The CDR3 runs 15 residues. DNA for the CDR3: TGTGCCAGCAGCTTACTGGGACTAGCGGTCAATGAGCAGTTCTTC. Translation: CASSLLGLAVNEQFF.

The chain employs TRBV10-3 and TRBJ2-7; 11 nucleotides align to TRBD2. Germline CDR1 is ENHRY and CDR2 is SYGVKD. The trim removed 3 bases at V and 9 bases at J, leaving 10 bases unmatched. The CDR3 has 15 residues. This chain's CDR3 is CAISEDVAGGPGQYF. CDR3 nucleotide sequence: TGTGCCATCAGTGAAGATGTAGCGGGAGGGCCTGGGCAGTACTTC.

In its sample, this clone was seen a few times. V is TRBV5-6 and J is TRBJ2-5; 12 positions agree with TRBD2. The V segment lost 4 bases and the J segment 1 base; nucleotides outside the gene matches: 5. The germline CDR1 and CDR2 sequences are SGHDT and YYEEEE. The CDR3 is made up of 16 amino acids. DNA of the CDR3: TGTGCCAGCAGCACCGGGACTAGCGGGCCCCAAGAGACCCAGTACTTC. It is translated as CASSTGTSGPQETQYF.

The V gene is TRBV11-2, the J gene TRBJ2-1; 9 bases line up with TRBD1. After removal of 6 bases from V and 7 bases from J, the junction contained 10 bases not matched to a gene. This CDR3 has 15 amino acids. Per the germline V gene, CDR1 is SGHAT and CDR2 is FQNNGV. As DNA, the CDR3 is TGTGCCAGCAGTTACGGGACAGGGTTGGGGAATGAGCAGTTCTTC. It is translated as CASSYGTGLGNEQFF.

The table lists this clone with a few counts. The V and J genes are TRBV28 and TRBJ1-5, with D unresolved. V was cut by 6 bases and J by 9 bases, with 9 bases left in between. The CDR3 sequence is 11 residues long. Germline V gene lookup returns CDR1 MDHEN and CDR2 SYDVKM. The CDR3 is CASSTPGPQHF. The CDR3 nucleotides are TGTGCCAGCAGCACACCTGGGCCCCAGCATTTT.

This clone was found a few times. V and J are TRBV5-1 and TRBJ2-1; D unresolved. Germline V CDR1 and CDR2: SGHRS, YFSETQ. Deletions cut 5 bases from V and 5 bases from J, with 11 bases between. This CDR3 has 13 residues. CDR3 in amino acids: CASRPLTNNEQFF. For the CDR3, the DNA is TGCGCCAGCAGACCATTGACAAACAATGAGCAGTTCTTC.

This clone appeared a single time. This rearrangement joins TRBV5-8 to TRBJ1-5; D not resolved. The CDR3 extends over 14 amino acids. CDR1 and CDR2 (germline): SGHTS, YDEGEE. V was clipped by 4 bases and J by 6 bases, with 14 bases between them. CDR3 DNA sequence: TGTGCCAGCAGCCCCTACAGAGACGGTCAGCCCCAGCATTTT. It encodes CASSPYRDGQPQHF.